The rows below give T cell receptor beta chains drawn from one sample of a study of cytomegalovirus exposure and HLA in healthy donors. The data were produced by immunoSEQ multiplex PCR, yet TCRdb's version contains in-frame clones alone and is incomplete. The top ten hold 7% to 10% of the sample, which has just over 95,000 clones, about 70% seen once. Sequenced sample: PBMCs. Receptors originate from a human donor in good health. CDR3s include the opening cysteine and the closing phenylalanine or tryptophan. Fields, in order: CDR3 length, J gene, D gene, V gene, CDR3 protein, CDR3 DNA. The D gene is left open where the match is weak.

>11|TRBJ2-1|NA|TRBV10-2
CASEYVNEQFF
TGCGCCAGCGAGTACGTCAATGAGCAGTTCTTC
>16|TRBJ2-7|TRBD1|TRBV18
CASSRDRDLQIREQYF
TGTGCCAGCTCACGGGACAGGGATCTACAGATACGCGAGCAGTACTTC
>15|TRBJ2-3|TRBD2|TRBV11-2
CASGKRGGYTDTQYF
TGTGCCAGCGGGAAGCGGGGGGGTTACACAGATACGCAGTATTTT
>13|TRBJ1-1|NA|TRBV6-6
CASNIRVNTEAFF
TGTGCCAGTAACATCAGGGTGAACACTGAAGCTTTCTTT
>14|TRBJ2-2|NA|TRBV5-1
CASSSDSDTGELFF
TGCGCCAGCAGCTCGGACAGCGACACCGGGGAGCTGTTTTTT
>15|TRBJ1-2|NA|TRBV19
CASSIRDRRDYGYTF
TGTGCCAGTAGTATTCGAGACAGGCGTGACTATGGCTACACCTTC
>14|TRBJ2-2|NA|TRBV30
CAWSVSLTTGELFF
TGTGCCTGGAGTGTATCTCTCACAACCGGGGAGCTGTTTTTT
>16|TRBJ2-5|TRBD2|TRBV2
CASKPGLAGVKETQYF
TGTGCCAGCAAACCGGGACTAGCGGGAGTCAAAGAGACCCAGTACTTC
>11|TRBJ1-2|TRBD1|TRBV19
CARGQGAGYTF
TGTGCCAGGGGACAGGGGGCAGGCTACACCTTC
>14|TRBJ1-1|NA|TRBV5-1
CASSSFEGGTEAFF
TGCGCCAGCAGCTCGTTTGAGGGAGGCACTGAAGCTTTCTTT
>15|TRBJ1-6|NA|TRBV30
CAWSVGQGIGSPLHF
TGTGCCTGGAGTGTGGGGCAGGGGATCGGTTCACCCCTCCACTTT
>16|TRBJ2-7|TRBD1|TRBV5-1
CASSTTGTGAPYEQYF
TGCGCCAGCAGCACCACCGGGACAGGGGCGCCCTACGAGCAGTACTTC
>15|TRBJ1-1|TRBD1|TRBV10-1
CASSPAGTANTEAFF
TGCGCCAGCAGTCCAGCCGGGACAGCTAACACTGAAGCTTTCTTT
>12|TRBJ2-7|NA|TRBV11-2
CASSFGYNEQYF
TGTGCCAGCAGCTTTGGTTACAACGAGCAGTACTTC
>17|TRBJ2-5|TRBD2|TRBV9
CASSVDGTSGTQETQYF
TGTGCCAGCAGCGTAGACGGGACTAGCGGGACACAAGAGACCCAGTACTTC
>16|TRBJ1-1|TRBD1|TRBV5-1
CASSWGDRRLNTEAFF
TGCGCCAGCAGCTGGGGGGACAGGAGATTGAACACTGAAGCTTTCTTT
>18|TRBJ2-3|TRBD2|TRBV4-3
CASSQDVGLAGGSDTQYF
TGCGCCAGCAGCCAAGATGTGGGACTAGCGGGAGGGTCAGATACGCAGTATTTT